Listed below are T cell receptor beta chains from one sample, sequenced in a study of CD8 T cells in ankylosing spondylitis. TCRdb reprocessed the 5' RACE reads via MiXCR and lists one record per CDR3 protein. Of fewer than 250,000 distinct CDR3 sequences listed, over 30% are singletons. The sequencing sample was made of blood, either unsorted or a sorted T cell fraction (not recorded which). The receptors were gathered from a male donor with ankylosing spondylitis or in good health (not recorded which). Both conserved end residues are part of each CDR3. The D gene is left open where the match is weak. Part of the rows lack a size; the others show once, few, many or a class for expanded clones.

TRBV7-9,-,TRBJ1-1,-,TGTGCCAGCAGATACAGGAACACTGAAGCTTTCTTT,CASRYRNTEAFF
TRBV5-6,-,TRBJ1-6,-,TGTGCCAGCAGCTTGAGGCAGGGTCATTCACCCCTCCACTTT,CASSLRQGHSPLHF
TRBV20-1,-,TRBJ2-7,-,TGCAGTGCTATTTTGTCGGCATTGGCCTACGAGCAGTACTTC,CSAILSALAYEQYF
TRBV27,-,TRBJ1-5,-,TGTGCCAGCAGTTTATCTCCCCCAGTTAACAGGGACCAGCCCCAGCATTTT,CASSLSPPVNRDQPQHF
TRBV20-1,few,TRBJ2-1,TRBD1,TGCAGTGCTAGAGACCGGACAGGGGCCCCCAATGAGCAGTTCTTC,CSARDRTGAPNEQFF
TRBV20-1,few,TRBJ2-2,-,TGCAGTGTCAGGAGTCGGGGGCAATGGACCGGGGAGCTGTTTTTT,CSVRSRGQWTGELFF
TRBV28,few,TRBJ2-7,-,TGTGCCAGCACCAAGACAGGGACTATCTACGAGCAGTACTTC,CASTKTGTIYEQYF
TRBV20-1,-,TRBJ2-4,-,TGCAGTGCTAGAGTCCGGGACACCAACATTCAGTACTTC,CSARVRDTNIQYF
TRBV6-8,many,TRBJ1-1,-,TGTGCCAGCAGTTATCCGACGGACCTAAAGACTGAAGCTTTCTTT,CASSYPTDLKTEAFF
TRBV28,-,TRBJ2-7,TRBD2,TGTGCCAGCAGGCGTAGCGGGGGGGGGCCCTACGAGCAGTACTTC,CASRRSGGGPYEQYF
TRBV28,-,TRBJ2-1,-,TGTGCCAGCAGTTTAGGGTCTTATTTTAGAAATGAGCAGTTCTTC,CASSLGSYFRNEQFF
TRBV5-5,-,TRBJ1-4,TRBD1,TGTGCCAGCAGTCGGGACAGCCTTAATGAAAAACTGTTTTTT,CASSRDSLNEKLFF
TRBV5-1,-,TRBJ2-7,-,TGCGCCAGCAGCTTGGGTTATGGGGCTGACTACTCCTACGAGCAGTACTTC,CASSLGYGADYSYEQYF
TRBV15,-,TRBJ2-2,-,TGTGCCACCAGCATACAGCGGGCCACCGGGGAGCTGTTTTTT,CATSIQRATGELFF
TRBV29-1,-,TRBJ2-7,-,TGCAGCGTTGAAGGCCTGACGGGCGAGCAGTACTTC,CSVEGLTGEQYF
TRBV4-2,many,TRBJ2-7,TRBD1,TGTGCCAGCAGCCAAGATCCGGGGACAGGGTACGAGCAGTACTTC,CASSQDPGTGYEQYF
TRBV12-3/TRBV12-4,few,TRBJ2-3,TRBD2,TGTGCCAGCAACTCGCACCGGGACTACGGCACAGATACGCAGTATTTT,CASNSHRDYGTDTQYF
TRBV5-4,once,TRBJ2-1,-,TGTGCCAGCAGCTTGTCAAGGTCCACTAGCCCGGCTGAGCAGTTCTTC,CASSLSRSTSPAEQFF
TRBV20-1,many,TRBJ2-3,-,TGCAGTGCTAGTTCGCCTACGCAGTATTTT,CSASSPTQYF
TRBV20-1,-,TRBJ1-6,TRBD1,TGCAGTGCTAGAAGGGACAGGGGGCCCGATAATTCACCCCTCCACTTT,CSARRDRGPDNSPLHF
TRBV27,few,TRBJ2-7,TRBD2,TGTGCCAGCAGTTTGGGACTAAACTACGAGCAGTACTTC,CASSLGLNYEQYF
TRBV29-1,-,TRBJ2-1,-,TGCAGCGGGCGGGATGGAAATGAGCAGTTCTTC,CSGRDGNEQFF
TRBV5-1,-,TRBJ2-4,-,TGCGCCAGCAGCTATTCTGGCGAGGTTCAGTACTTC,CASSYSGEVQYF
TRBV20-1,once,TRBJ2-2,-,TGCAGTGCCCCCGGGACGTGGACCGGGGAGCTGTTTTTT,CSAPGTWTGELFF
TRBV29-1,many,TRBJ2-4,-,TGCAGCGTTGAAGACCTAAACATTCAGTACTTC,CSVEDLNIQYF
TRBV7-9,-,TRBJ2-1,TRBD2,TGTGCCAGCAGCTCGCTAGCGGCTGAGCAGTTCTTC,CASSSLAAEQFF
TRBV29-1,few,TRBJ2-7,-,TGCAGCGTTGAATTGGGGGTCTACGAGCAGTACTTC,CSVELGVYEQYF
TRBV28,many,TRBJ2-7,-,TGTGCCAGCAGTCCCCCCGGGGACCTTTCCTACGAGCAGTACTTC,CASSPPGDLSYEQYF
TRBV28,-,TRBJ2-7,-,TGTGCCAGCAGTCTTCCGTTGGGGGAGCAGTACTTC,CASSLPLGEQYF
TRBV5-6,-,TRBJ1-1,-,TGTGCCAGCAGCTTGGTTAGTAGGGTAGGAACTGAAGCTTTCTTT,CASSLVSRVGTEAFF
TRBV4-1,-,TRBJ2-7,TRBD1,TGCGCCAGCAGCCAAGGCCCCAGGACAGGGGGGATCAACGAGCAGTACTTC,CASSQGPRTGGINEQYF
TRBV9,-,TRBJ2-7,-,TGTGCCAGCAGCGTAGAGGACAGACACGAGCAGTACTTC,CASSVEDRHEQYF
TRBV12-3/TRBV12-4,-,TRBJ2-1,-,TGTGCCAGCAGTGAAGTCGGGGGCGCCTACAATGAGCAGTTCTTC,CASSEVGGAYNEQFF
TRBV10-3,few,TRBJ2-1,-,TGTGCCATCAGTGAGTCGGGCGGGAATGAGCAGTTCTTC,CAISESGGNEQFF
TRBV28,-,TRBJ2-6,-,TGTGCCAGCACCCCGGGGGATTCTGGGGCCAACGTCCTGACTTTC,CASTPGDSGANVLTF
TRBV15,few,TRBJ2-3,-,TGTGCCACCAGCAGACCCGACAGGACCTTCACAGATACGCAGTATTTT,CATSRPDRTFTDTQYF
TRBV6-1,-,TRBJ2-1,-,TGTGCCAGCAGCAGGACAGCGGACAATGAGCAGTTCTTC,CASSRTADNEQFF
TRBV3-1,-,TRBJ2-4,-,TGTGCCAGCAGCCAAGATCGGGGTCCAGGGGCCAAAGCCAAAAACATTCAGTACTTC,CASSQDRGPGAKAKNIQYF
TRBV6-1,-,TRBJ2-1,TRBD1,TGTGCCAGCACCTCAACCAGGACAGGTGACAATGAGCAGTTCTTC,CASTSTRTGDNEQFF
TRBV20-1,-,TRBJ2-1,-,TGCAGTGCTAGAGTGTCGGTCCGGAGCTCCTACAATGAGCAGTTCTTC,CSARVSVRSSYNEQFF
TRBV13,-,TRBJ2-1,-,TGTGCCAGCAGCCGAGAGGACAGTTACAATGAGCAGTTCTTC,CASSREDSYNEQFF
TRBV20-1,few,TRBJ2-7,-,TGCAGTGCTAGACAAAAGTACTCCTACGAGCAGTACTTC,CSARQKYSYEQYF